Listed here are 2 T cell receptor beta chains from one sample, sequenced in a study of T cells expressing NK-cell markers. TCRdb re-analyzed the 5' RACE reads; it lists each CDR3 protein once, without DNA. The sample includes fewer than 300,000 distinct CDR3 sequences. Sequenced input: blood T cells: a sorted CD56 or NKG2C T cell subset, CD4+ or CD8+ T cells, or bulk PBMC T cells (not recorded which). Source of these receptors: a woman aged 18 to 75 in good health.

This chain uses TRBV19 with TRBJ2-2; TCRdb lists TRBD1, though no DNA is available to test this call. The CDR3 is 13 amino acids. CDR1 is LNHDA and CDR2 is SQIVND in the germline V gene (reference sequence). CDR3 amino acids: CASRPAGSGELFF.

This sequence joins TRBV24-1 and TRBJ2-1. There are 11 residues in the CDR3. Looked up from germline, CDR1 is KGHDR and CDR2 is SFDVKD. The CDR3 sequence is CATSDRHEQFF.